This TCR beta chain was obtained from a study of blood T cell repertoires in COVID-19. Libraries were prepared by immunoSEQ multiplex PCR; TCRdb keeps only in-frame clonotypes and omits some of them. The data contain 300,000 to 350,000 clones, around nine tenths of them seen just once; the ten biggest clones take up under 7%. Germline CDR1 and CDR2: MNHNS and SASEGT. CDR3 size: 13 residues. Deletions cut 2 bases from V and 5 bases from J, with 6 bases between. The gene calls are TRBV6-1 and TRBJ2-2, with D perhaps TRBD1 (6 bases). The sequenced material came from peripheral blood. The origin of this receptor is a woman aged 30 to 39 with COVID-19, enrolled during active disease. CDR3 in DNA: TGTGCCAGCAGTGAACAGGGGACCGGGGAGCTGTTTTTT. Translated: CASSEQGTGELFF.